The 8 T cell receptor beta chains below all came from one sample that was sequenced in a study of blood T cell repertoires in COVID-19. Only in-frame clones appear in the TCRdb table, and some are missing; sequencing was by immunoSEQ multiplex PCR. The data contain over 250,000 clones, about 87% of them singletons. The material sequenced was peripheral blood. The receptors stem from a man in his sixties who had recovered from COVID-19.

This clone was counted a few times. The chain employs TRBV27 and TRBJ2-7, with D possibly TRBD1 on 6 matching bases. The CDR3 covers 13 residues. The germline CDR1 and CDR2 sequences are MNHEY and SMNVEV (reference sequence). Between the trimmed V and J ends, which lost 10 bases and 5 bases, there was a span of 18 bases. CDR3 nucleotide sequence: TGTGCCACTAGGGACATAAACTTACACGAGCAGTACTTC. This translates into CATRDINLHEQYF.

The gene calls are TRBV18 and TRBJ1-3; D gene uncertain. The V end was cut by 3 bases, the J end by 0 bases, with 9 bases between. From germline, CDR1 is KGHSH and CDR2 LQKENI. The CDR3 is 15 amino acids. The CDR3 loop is CASSPPGSSGNTIYF. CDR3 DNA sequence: TGTGCCAGCTCACCGCCCGGGAGCTCTGGAAACACCATATATTTT. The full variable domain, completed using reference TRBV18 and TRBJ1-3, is NAGVMQNPRHLVRRRGQEARLRCSPMKGHSHVYWYRQLPEEGLKFMVYLQKENIIDESGMPKERFSAEFPKEGPSILRIQQVVRGDSAAYFCASSPPGSSGNTIYFGEGSWLTVV.

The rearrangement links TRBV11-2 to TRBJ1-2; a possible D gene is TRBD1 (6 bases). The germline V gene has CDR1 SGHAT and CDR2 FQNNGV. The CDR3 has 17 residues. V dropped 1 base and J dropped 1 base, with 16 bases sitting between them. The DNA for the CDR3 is TGTGCCAGCAGCTTAGTTGTGGACAGACTTTATAACTATGGCTACACCTTC. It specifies CASSLVVDRLYNYGYTF.

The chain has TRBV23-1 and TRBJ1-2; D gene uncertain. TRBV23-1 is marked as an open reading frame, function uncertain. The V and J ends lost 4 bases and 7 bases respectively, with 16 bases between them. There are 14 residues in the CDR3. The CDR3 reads CASSLRKTRPGYTF. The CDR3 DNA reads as TGCGCCAGCAGTCTACGAAAGACTCGACCTGGCTACACCTTC.

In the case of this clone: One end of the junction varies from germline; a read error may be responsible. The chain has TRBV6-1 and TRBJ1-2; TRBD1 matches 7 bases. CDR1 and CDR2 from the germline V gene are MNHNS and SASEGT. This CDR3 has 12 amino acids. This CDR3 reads CASGDRVIGYTF. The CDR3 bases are TGTGCCAGCGGTGACAGGGTAATTGGCTACACCTTC.

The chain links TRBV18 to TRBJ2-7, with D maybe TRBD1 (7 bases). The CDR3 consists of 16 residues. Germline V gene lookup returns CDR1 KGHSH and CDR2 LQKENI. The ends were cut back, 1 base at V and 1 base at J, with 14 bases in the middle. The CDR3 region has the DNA TGTGCCAGCTCACCACGACAGGGAGGATCATCCTACGAGCAGTACTTC. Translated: CASSPRQGGSSYEQYF.

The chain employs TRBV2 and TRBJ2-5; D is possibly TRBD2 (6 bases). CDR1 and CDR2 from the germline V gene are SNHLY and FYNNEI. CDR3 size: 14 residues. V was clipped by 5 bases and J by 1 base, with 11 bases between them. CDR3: CASSPWGVQETQYF. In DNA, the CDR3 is TGTGCCAGCAGTCCTTGGGGGGTCCAAGAGACCCAGTACTTC.

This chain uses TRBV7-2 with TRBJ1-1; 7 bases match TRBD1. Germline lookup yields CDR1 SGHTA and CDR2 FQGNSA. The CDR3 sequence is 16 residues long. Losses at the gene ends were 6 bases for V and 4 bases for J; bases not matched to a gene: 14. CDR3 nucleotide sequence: TGTGCCAGCAGTTTCTCCAGCTCTAGGGGGCGCACTGAAGCTTTCTTT. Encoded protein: CASSFSSSRGRTEAFF.